This T cell receptor beta chain came from a study of cytomegalovirus exposure and HLA in healthy donors. Vbeta (60) and Jbeta (13) primers were used in the PCR. The data were produced by immunoSEQ multiplex PCR, yet TCRdb's version contains in-frame clones alone and is incomplete. Of approximately 150,000 clones listed, about 80% were seen once; the top ten hold less than 4.5%. Details on this clone: Its antigen remains unidentified.

Points from the study as a whole: In an earlier analysis, productive rearrangement rates for most beta V segments clustered near 87% or 30%.

The V end was cut by 4 bases, the J end by 9 bases, with 8 bases between. This CDR3 region has 12 residues. Germline assignment: CDR1 SGDLS and CDR2 YYNGEE. This chain joins TRBV9 and TRBJ1-6; no clear D gene. What was sequenced was PBMCs. This clonotype was sampled from a man under 40 in good health and CMV-seropositive. CDR3 in DNA: TGTGCCAGCAGCCCCCGGGGTTCACCCCTCCACTTT. Its translation: CASSPRGSPLHF. Together with reference TRBV9 and TRBJ1-6, the CDR3 gives the full variable domain: DSGVTQTPKHLITATGQRVTLRCSPRSGDLSVYWYQQSLDQGLQFLIQYYNGEERAKGNILERFSAQQFPDLHSELNLSSLELGDSALYFCASSPRGSPLHFGNGTRLTVT.